These T cell receptor beta chains were read from a single sample in a study of blood T cells in healthy people across ages. A single record per CDR3 protein comes from TCRdb applying MiXCR to the 5' RACE reads. The data show approximately 1.5 million distinct CDR3 sequences, roughly a third seen once. Source material: blood. The receptor source for this set is a woman in her 30s in good health. The CDR3 runs from the conserved cysteine through the conserved F or W. D genes are given only for firm matches. Some rows have no size entry. The others give once, few or many, or a class for an expanded clone.

j_gene | abundance | v_gene | d_gene | CDR3nt | CDR3aa
TRBJ1-5 | - | TRBV7-2 | - | TGTGCCAGCAGCTTAGTGGGGGGCGATCAGCCCCAGCATTTT | CASSLVGGDQPQHF
TRBJ2-4 | - | TRBV5-5 | - | TGTGCCAGCAGCTTGGAACAGCCTCGCAGGGACATTCAGTACTTC | CASSLEQPRRDIQYF
TRBJ1-3 | - | TRBV20-1 | - | TGCAGTGCTAGCCCTCCGGGCCCTAAGCCCTCTGGAAACACCATATATTTT | CSASPPGPKPSGNTIYF
TRBJ2-2 | - | TRBV24-1 | TRBD2 | TGTGCCACCAGCCCGGCGGGGGGCAACACCGGGGAGCTGTTTTTT | CATSPAGGNTGELFF
TRBJ2-1 | few | TRBV7-9 | - | TGTGCCAGCAGCTTAGCGGGAGGTGACTTAGATAAGCAGTTCTTC | CASSLAGGDLDKQFF
TRBJ2-5 | many | TRBV20-1 | TRBD2 | TGCAGTGCTAGAGACGGTAGCGGGGAAGAGACCCAGTACTTC | CSARDGSGEETQYF
TRBJ1-2 | - | TRBV6-1 | TRBD1 | TGTGCCAGCAGGAGTCAGGGGGGCAACTATGGCTACACCTTC | CASRSQGGNYGYTF
TRBJ1-1 | - | TRBV14 | - | TGTGCCAGCAGCCTGAGACCTGTCACTGAAGCTTTCTTT | CASSLRPVTEAFF
TRBJ2-5 | - | TRBV9 | - | TGTGCCAGCAGCCCACGTGGCAAATCAACCGGCCGTTACAATGAGCAGTACTTC | CASSPRGKSTGRYNEQYF
TRBJ2-6 | few | TRBV28 | - | TGTGCCAGCAGTTTCCTCTCCTTGACAGGCCCGCTAACTAGCTCTGGGGCCAACGTCCTGACTTTC | CASSFLSLTGPLTSSGANVLTF
TRBJ2-2 | - | TRBV20-1 | TRBD1 | TGCAGTGCTTTTCCCGGGACAGGGTCGAACACCGGGGAGCTGTTTTTT | CSAFPGTGSNTGELFF
TRBJ2-5 | few | TRBV2 | TRBD1 | TGTGCCAGCAGTGTTTACAGGGGTCCCCAAGAGACCCAGTACTTC | CASSVYRGPQETQYF
TRBJ2-1 | few | TRBV3-1 | TRBD2 | TGTGCCAGCGCTACGATCGGACTAGCGGGAGCCAATGAGCAGTTCTTC | CASATIGLAGANEQFF
TRBJ2-1 | - | TRBV5-1 | TRBD2 | TGCGCCAGCAGCTTGGCCAGCGGGAGGAGCAATGAGCAGTTCTTC | CASSLASGRSNEQFF
TRBJ1-1 | - | TRBV3-1 | - | TGTGCCAGCAGCCAAGTTGGCCCTCGCACTGAAGCTTTCTTT | CASSQVGPRTEAFF
TRBJ1-4 | - | TRBV5-8 | - | TGTGCCAGCAGCTTAGGACTGATTGGCGGGACGGACCGTGAAAAACTGTTTTTT | CASSLGLIGGTDREKLFF
TRBJ2-3 | few | TRBV6-6 | - | TGTGCCAGCAGTGATGTACTAGCATTCGGCCCAGATACGCAGTATTTT | CASSDVLAFGPDTQYF
TRBJ2-7 | many | TRBV20-1 | - | TGCAGTGCTAGAGATCTCTCCTACGAGCAGTACTTC | CSARDLSYEQYF
TRBJ1-5 | few | TRBV20-1 | - | TGCAGTGCTGCCCGGGGGGAGTTGAATCAGCCCCAGCATTTT | CSAARGELNQPQHF
TRBJ2-5 | - | TRBV11-2 | - | TGTGCCAGCAGCTTAGTGAGCGCGGGGGAGACCCAGTACTTC | CASSLVSAGETQYF
TRBJ1-4 | - | TRBV2 | - | TGTGCCAACCGGCCGGGCGCTTATGAAAAACTGTTTTTT | CANRPGAYEKLFF
TRBJ2-7 | few | TRBV11-2 | - | TGTGCCAGCAGCTCCGGGACGGAAGGATCCTACGAGCAGTACTTC | CASSSGTEGSYEQYF
TRBJ1-2 | - | TRBV28 | - | TGTGCCAGCAGGGATGACAGGTTACGGGTCCTTGGCTACACCTTC | CASRDDRLRVLGYTF
TRBJ2-7 | few | TRBV12-3/TRBV12-4 | - | TGTGCCAGTGGGGTGGGGCTAACCTACGAGCAGTACTTC | CASGVGLTYEQYF
TRBJ2-5 | - | TRBV7-9 | - | TGTGCCAGCAGCTATCTAGGGGCGGGGGAGACCCAGTACTTC | CASSYLGAGETQYF
TRBJ2-3 | - | TRBV2 | TRBD2 | TGTGCCAGCAGTAAGGGACTAGCGGGGATGAATACGCAGTATTTT | CASSKGLAGMNTQYF
TRBJ1-2 | - | TRBV14 | TRBD1 | TGTGCCAGCAGCCATCCAAACAGGGGCTATGGCTACACCTTC | CASSHPNRGYGYTF
TRBJ2-1 | - | TRBV24-1 | - | TGTGCCACCAGTGACCCCTTTAACGAGCAGTTCTTC | CATSDPFNEQFF
TRBJ2-3 | - | TRBV20-1 | TRBD2 | TGCAGTGCTAGGGCGGGAGGGTTCACAGATACGCAGTATTTT | CSARAGGFTDTQYF
TRBJ1-2 | - | TRBV28 | TRBD1 | TGTGCCAGCAGTTTCCTGGACAGGGATGATGGCTACACCTTC | CASSFLDRDDGYTF
TRBJ1-1 | - | TRBV20-1 | - | TGCAGTGCTAGACGGACAGAATACACTGAAGCTTTCTTT | CSARRTEYTEAFF
TRBJ2-3 | few | TRBV21-1 | - | TGTGCCAGCACTGGACGGGCGACTAGCACAGATACGCAGTATTTT | CASTGRATSTDTQYF
TRBJ2-1 | few | TRBV7-3 | TRBD1 | TGTGCCAGCAGCCCCGGGACAGAAACCTACAATGAGCAGTTCTTC | CASSPGTETYNEQFF
TRBJ2-1 | - | TRBV4-1 | - | TGCGCCAGCAGCCAAGAATGGGCAGGGAACAATGAGCAGTTCTTC | CASSQEWAGNNEQFF
TRBJ2-5 | few | TRBV29-1 | TRBD2 | TGCAGCGTTGATCGACCCCCCGGGGGGGGCGAGACCCAGTACTTC | CSVDRPPGGGETQYF
TRBJ1-5 | few | TRBV28 | - | TGTGCCAGCAGTCCCCCGGGTCAGCCCCAGCATTTT | CASSPPGQPQHF
TRBJ2-7 | few | TRBV27 | TRBD2 | TGTGCCAGCATAGGGGAGGGTGGGGAGCAGTACTTC | CASIGEGGEQYF
TRBJ1-1 | - | TRBV7-2 | TRBD1 | TGTGCCAGCAGCTTTGGGACAGGGGGAGGCACTGAAGCTTTCTTT | CASSFGTGGGTEAFF
TRBJ2-1 | once | TRBV7-6 | - | TGTGCCAGCAGCTTAGCGTTCAAGGAGAATGAGCAGTTCTTC | CASSLAFKENEQFF
TRBJ1-5 | - | TRBV27 | - | TGTGCCAGCAGTAAGGGACTATCAACGGGCCAGCCCCAGCATTTT | CASSKGLSTGQPQHF